This T cell receptor (beta chain) was sequenced during a study of blood T cell repertoires in COVID-19. About the study: Sites in the United States, Italy and Spain provided acute and convalescent COVID-19 samples.

In the authors' workflow: Amplifying reference gene primers gave estimates of nucleated cell counts. Generated by immunoSEQ multiplex PCR, the TCRdb table keeps only in-frame clones and is missing some. D and trimming come from the DNA, and the V and J calls and clone size come from that table. Altogether 80,000 to 95,000 clones are present, 85% being singletons, with the ten largest covering about two fifths. Unmatched junction bases numbered 8, after V lost 8 bases and J lost 1 base. In germline, CDR1 is SGHRS, CDR2 YFSETQ. The CDR3 is 15 residues long. This rearrangement joins TRBV5-1 to TRBJ2-3; 9 bases line up with TRBD2. The receptor's source is a man older than 75 with acute or convalescent COVID-19. The sequenced sample consisted of peripheral blood. This CDR3 reads CASTNLAGGTDTQYF. CDR3 nucleotide sequence: TGCGCCAGTACGAACTTAGCGGGAGGCACAGATACGCAGTATTTT. The variable domain in full, with the rest retrieved from reference TRBV5-1 and TRBJ2-3, is KAGVTQTPRYLIKTRGQQVTLSCSPISGHRSVSWYQQTPGQGLQFLFEYFSETQRNKGNFPGRFSGRQFSNSRSEMNVSTLELGDSALYLCASTNLAGGTDTQYFGPGTRLTVL.